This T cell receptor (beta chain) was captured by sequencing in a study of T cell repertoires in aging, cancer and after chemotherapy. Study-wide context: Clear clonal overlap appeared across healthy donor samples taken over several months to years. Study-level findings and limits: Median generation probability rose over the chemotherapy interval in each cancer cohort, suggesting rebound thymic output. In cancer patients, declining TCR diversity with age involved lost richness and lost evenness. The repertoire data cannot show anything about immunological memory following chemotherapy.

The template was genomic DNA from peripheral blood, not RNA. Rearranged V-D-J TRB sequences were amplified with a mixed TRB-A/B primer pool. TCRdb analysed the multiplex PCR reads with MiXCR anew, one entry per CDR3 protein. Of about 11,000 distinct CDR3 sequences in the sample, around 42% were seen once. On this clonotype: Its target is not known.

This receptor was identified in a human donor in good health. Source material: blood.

In nucleotides, the CDR3 is TGCAGCGTTGAAATTGTGGGGGCCCTCCACTTT. Its protein product is CSVEIVGALHF. The chain couples TRBV29-1 to TRBJ1-6, with a tentative D call TRBD1 (5 bases). In germline, CDR1 is SQVTM, CDR2 ANQGSEA. The CDR3 is made up of 11 amino acids. The V gene lost 2 bases and the J gene lost 14 bases, with 10 bases spanning the gap.